The table lists the clone carrying this T cell receptor (beta chain) with many counts. Its antigen is not known. For TCRbeta, the library was prepared with unique molecular identifiers. Each CDR3 protein is one row after TCRdb ran MiXCR on the PCR reads. The sample includes about 300,000 distinct CDR3 sequences, about 9.5% of them seen just once. The sample is drawn from a study of T-cell reconstitution after alpha-beta-depleted transplantation in children. The study, taken as a whole, reports: Several hundred rapidly expanded clones from non-depleted graft cells reportedly supplied alpha-beta T cells about two months post-transplant. From newly produced T cells came most of the T-cell counts and diversity one year after transplant. Surviving thymic progenitors and recipient T cells were the source of high TCRbeta diversity at day 60 in some patients.

This specimen was PBMCs, taken before TCRalphabeta/CD19-depleted stem cell transplant. The receptor's source is a boy younger than two with acute myeloid leukemia, due to receive a stem cell transplant.

The DNA for the CDR3 is TGTGCCAGCAGAGCAGCGGGGGGCTTGGGTACGCAGTATTTT. Translation: CASRAAGGLGTQYF. The rearrangement uses TRBV6-1 and TRBJ2-3; 9 bases map to TRBD2. V dropped 6 bases and J dropped 8; count of bases not matched to a gene: 9. Germline loops: CDR1 MNHNS, CDR2 SASEGT. The CDR3 runs 14 residues.